This TCR beta chain was recorded in a study of PD-L1 blockade in urothelial cancer. The CDR3 runs 15 residues. V shed 6 bases and J 5 bases; nucleotides not matched to a gene: 10. Germline V gives CDR1 MNHEY, CDR2 SVGAGI. Measured with immunoSEQ multiplex PCR; TCRdb has only the in-frame clones, and not every one. The sample shows 38,000 or so clones, around four fifths of them seen only once. This receptor was obtained from a man aged 55 to 70 with urothelial cancer. The sequences come from PBMCs, collected around atezolizumab (anti-PD-L1) treatment. V usage is TRBV6-5 and J usage is TRBJ2-7; TRBD1 agrees at 10 bases. The chain's CDR3 is CASRIRDRGLHEQYF. CDR3 coding DNA: TGTGCCAGCAGGATCCGGGACAGGGGACTCCACGAGCAGTACTTC.